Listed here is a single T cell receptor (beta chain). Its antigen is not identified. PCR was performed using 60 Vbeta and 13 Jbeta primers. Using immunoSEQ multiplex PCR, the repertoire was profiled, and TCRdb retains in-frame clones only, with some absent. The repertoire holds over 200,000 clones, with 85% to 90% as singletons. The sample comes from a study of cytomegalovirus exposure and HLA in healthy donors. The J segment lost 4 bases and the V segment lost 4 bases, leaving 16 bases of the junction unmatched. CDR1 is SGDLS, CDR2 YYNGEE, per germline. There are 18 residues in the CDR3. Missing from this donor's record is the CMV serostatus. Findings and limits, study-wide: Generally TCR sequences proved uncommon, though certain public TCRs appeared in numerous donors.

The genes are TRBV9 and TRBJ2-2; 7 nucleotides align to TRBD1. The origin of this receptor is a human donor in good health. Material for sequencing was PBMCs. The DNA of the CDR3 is TGTGCCAGCAGCTCCCGGTTAGGGGGCGCGAAAAGCACCGGGGAGCTGTTTTTT. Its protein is CASSSRLGGAKSTGELFF. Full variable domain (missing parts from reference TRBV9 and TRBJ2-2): DSGVTQTPKHLITATGQRVTLRCSPRSGDLSVYWYQQSLDQGLQFLIQYYNGEERAKGNILERFSAQQFPDLHSELNLSSLELGDSALYFCASSSRLGGAKSTGELFFGEGSRLTVL.